These 24 T cell receptor beta chains share one sample of origin, sequenced in a study of CD8+ T cells in alopecia areata (dated by TCRdb to between 2018 and 2020). Library prep was done by the immunoSEQ multiplex PCR assay. For TCR sequencing, RNA was extracted from every sample and reverse transcribed into cDNA to serve as template. Not all clones reach the TCRdb copy of this immuneACCESS table, which keeps in-frame sequences only. Checked studies attribute under half of the gap to unresolved V genes and leave the rest unexplained. The sample contains under 350,000 clones, more than 45% of them found a single time. Of the sample, more than 1.5% is held by the ten largest clones. The label giving this sample's time point can be read as: 24 weeks on oral tofacitinib. Explained via the paper, the treatment or condition label denotes: oral pan-JAK inhibitor, 5-10 mg twice daily. This specimen was CD4+ T cells sorted from blood, taken at week 24, from a patient treated with tofacitinib. The receptors were gathered from a human donor with alopecia areata.

V usage is TRBV4-1 and J usage is TRBJ1-2; D may be TRBD1 (6 bases). The germline CDR1 and CDR2 sequences are MGHRA and YSYEKL. V lost 0 bases, J lost 4 bases, and 9 bases lay in between. The CDR3 consists of 14 residues. CDR3 residues: CASSQDGQPYGYTF. CDR3 nucleotide sequence: TGCGCCAGCAGCCAAGATGGACAGCCCTATGGCTACACCTTC.

A word on this clone: Other DNA sequences in this specimen translate into the identical CDR3. The V call is TRBV5-1, the J call TRBJ2-1; TRBD1 matches 10 bases. V was pared by 4 bases and J by 9 bases, with 4 bases of the junction left unmatched. CDR3 length: 13 amino acids. Germline CDR1 and CDR2: SGHRS and YFSETQ. CDR3 sequence (DNA): TGCGCCAGCAGCCCCGGGACAGGGGTTGAGCAGTTCTTC. Encoded protein: CASSPGTGVEQFF.

The chain uses TRBV29-1 and TRBJ2-5; no firm D call. CDR1 is SQVTM and CDR2 is ANQGSEA in the germline V gene. CDR3 size: 13 residues. V lost 1 base to trimming and J lost 2 bases, with 8 bases between them. In nucleotides, the CDR3 is TGCAGCGTTGAAGTGGGAAAACAAGAGACCCAGTACTTC. It yields the protein CSVEVGKQETQYF.

The table lists this clone with a few counts. The chain has TRBV7-2 and TRBJ2-3; the match to TRBD1 covers 9 bases. The CDR3 loop spans 15 amino acids. Per the germline V gene, CDR1 is SGHTA and CDR2 is FQGNSA. J was trimmed by 1 base and V by 5 bases; bases with no gene match: 4. CDR3 sequence: CASSIRTGGTDTQYF. The CDR3 nucleotides are TGTGCCAGCAGCATCAGGACAGGGGGCACAGATACGCAGTATTTT.

The chain couples TRBV4-3 to TRBJ2-7; 9 bases are shared with TRBD1. CDR1 and CDR2 from the germline V gene are LGHNA and YSLEER. The CDR3 length is 15 residues. Trimming at V came to 8 bases and at J to 2 bases, leaving 10 bases not matched to a gene. CDR3 region: CASAPQDRGAYEQYF. For the CDR3, the DNA is TGCGCCAGCGCCCCACAGGACAGGGGCGCCTACGAGCAGTACTTC.

This chain uses TRBV6-6 with TRBJ1-2; unclear D gene. Trimming cost V 5 bases and J 8 bases, with 21 bases left between them. CDR1 and CDR2 from the germline V gene are MNHNY and SVGAGI (reference sequence). The CDR3 extends over 15 amino acids. The CDR3 nucleotides are TGTGCCAGCAGTCAAGGACGGACCGGCCCCTGGGGCTACACCTTC. As protein: CASSQGRTGPWGYTF.

The J gene is TRBJ2-1, the V gene TRBV5-1; 8 nucleotides agree with TRBD1. The V gene end was trimmed by 2 bases and the J gene end by 4 bases; junction bases not matched to a gene: 5. The CDR3 is made up of 15 amino acids. Germline V gives CDR1 SGHRS, CDR2 YFSETQ. The CDR3 reads CASSLGQGRYNEQFF. The CDR3 DNA reads TGCGCCAGCAGCTTAGGACAGGGAAGATACAATGAGCAGTTCTTC.

V gene TRBV15 combines with J gene TRBJ2-2; D is undetermined. Germline lookup yields CDR1 LNHNV and CDR2 YYDKDF (reference sequence). The CDR3 is 15 residues long. The V end was cut by 6 bases, the J end by 1 base, with 12 bases between. The DNA for the CDR3 is TGTGCCACCAGTAGATATAGACAGAACACCGGGGAGCTGTTTTTT. Protein: CATSRYRQNTGELFF.

V and J are TRBV29-1 and TRBJ1-1, with D perhaps matching TRBD1 (6 bases). V shed 5 bases and J shed 0 bases, with 10 bases lying between them. The CDR3 has 13 residues. Germline-derived CDR1 and CDR2 are SQVTM and ANQGSEA. CDR3 bases: TGCAGCGTTCCCAGGGGTCTGAACACTGAAGCTTTCTTT. Its protein product is CSVPRGLNTEAFF.

This chain links TRBV27 with TRBJ2-2; 10 bases line up with TRBD1. The CDR3 spans 15 residues. Germline CDR1 reads MNHEY; CDR2 reads SMNVEV (reference sequence). V lost 0 bases to trimming and J lost 9 bases; unmatched junction nucleotides: 4. Written as DNA, the CDR3 is TGTGCCAGCAGTTTATCGGGACAGGGGAGTCGGGAGCTGTTTTTT. It codes for CASSLSGQGSRELFF.

The chain employs TRBV5-6 and TRBJ2-5; 14 bases are a match to TRBD2. V shed 4 bases, J shed 5 bases, and the junction held 4 bases outside the gene matches. The CDR3 runs to 15 residues. The germline gives CDR1 SGHDT, CDR2 YYEEEE. CDR3 bases: TGTGCCAGCAGCGTCAGGACTAGCGGGGGGGAGACCCAGTACTTC. Its protein product is CASSVRTSGGETQYF.

The V and J genes are TRBV30 and TRBJ1-4; 8 bases line up with TRBD1. V lost 4 bases, J lost 7 bases, and 11 bases stayed unmatched. The CDR3 runs to 15 residues. The germline V gene encodes CDR1 GTSNPN and CDR2 SVGIG (reference sequence). CDR3 residues: CAWTAPTGVGEKLFF. The CDR3 DNA sequence: TGTGCCTGGACCGCTCCGACAGGGGTGGGTGAAAAACTGTTTTTT.

The chain recombines TRBV7-3 with TRBJ1-2, with D possibly being TRBD1 (5 bases). The CDR3 has 13 amino acids. Deletions cut 3 bases from V and 4 bases from J, with 9 bases between. CDR1 is SGHTA, CDR2 FQGTGA, per germline. The CDR3 spells CASSFQGSYGYTF. CDR3 nucleotide sequence: TGTGCCAGCAGCTTCCAGGGCAGCTATGGCTACACCTTC.

The rearrangement uses TRBV7-8 and TRBJ2-1, with a weak D call TRBD2 (5 bases). CDR1 and CDR2 from the germline V gene are SGHVS and FQNEAQ. CDR3 size: 17 residues. Trimming shortened V by 2 bases and J by 6 bases, and 20 bases separated the two germline ends. The CDR3 DNA is TGTGCCAGCAGCTTAACCCTCAGGCGGGTCAATTTCAATGAGCAGTTCTTC. Its translation: CASSLTLRRVNFNEQFF.

This rearrangement joins TRBV2 to TRBJ1-5; 8 bases agree with TRBD1. Germline-derived CDR1 and CDR2 are SNHLY and FYNNEI. CDR3 size: 15 residues. Trimming cost V 8 bases and J 5 bases; bases outside gene matches: 11. CDR3 nucleotide sequence: TGTGCCAGCGGGAGAGACAGGGGCGGTTATCAGCCCCAGCATTTT. Translated, it gives CASGRDRGGYQPQHF.

This clone has more than one count but fewer than ten. The chain recombines TRBV14 with TRBJ2-7, with D unresolved. V lost 4 bases to trimming and J lost 6 bases, with 1 base between them. The CDR3 length is 9 residues. CDR1 SGHDN and CDR2 FVKESK come from the germline V gene. The CDR3 sequence: CASSREQYF. The DNA for the CDR3 is TGTGCCAGCAGCCGCGAGCAGTACTTC. Together with reference TRBV14 and TRBJ2-7, the CDR3 gives the full variable domain: EAGVTQFPSHSVIEKGQTVTLRCDPISGHDNLYWYRRVMGKEIKFLLHFVKESKQDESGMPNNRFLAERTGGTYSTLKVQPAELEDSGVYFCASSREQYFGPGTRLTVT.

This clone was recorded a few times. This chain uses TRBV7-3 with TRBJ2-1, with TRBD1 matching over 8 bases. The germline CDR1 and CDR2 sequences are SGHTA and FQGTGA. The CDR3 loop spans 14 amino acids. J was trimmed by 8 bases and V by 1 base; bases with no gene match: 4. The CDR3 DNA is TGTGCCAGCAGCTTAAATTTACAGGGGGATGAGCAGTTCTTC. Encoded protein: CASSLNLQGDEQFF.

This clone was observed once. The chain employs TRBV30 and TRBJ2-7, with D perhaps matching TRBD1 (5 bases). V gave up 2 bases and J gave up 3 bases, with 14 bases separating them. Per germline, CDR1 GTSNPN and CDR2 SVGIG (reference sequence). The CDR3 runs to 14 residues. The CDR3 protein is CAWSSGQGFYEQYF. The CDR3 bases are TGTGCCTGGAGTTCAGGGCAGGGTTTCTACGAGCAGTACTTC.

The chain has TRBV2 and TRBJ1-2, with a possible D match to TRBD1 (6 bases). The CDR3 runs 14 residues. Germline V gives CDR1 SNHLY, CDR2 FYNNEI. The V end lost 5 bases, the J end lost 0 bases, and 10 bases lay between the germline ends. Written as DNA, the CDR3 is TGTGCCAGCAGTTTGAACAGGGCTAACTATGGCTACACCTTC. Encoded protein: CASSLNRANYGYTF.

The chain has TRBV29-1 and TRBJ2-4; the D call may be TRBD1 or TRBD2 (5 bases each). Germline V gene sequence: CDR1 SQVTM, CDR2 ANQGSEA. V lost 4 bases and J lost 4, with 11 bases in between. The CDR3 is 13 residues long. The CDR3 DNA is TGCAGCGTTGGTTGGGACGGGAAAAACATTCAGTACTTC. Translated, it gives CSVGWDGKNIQYF.

The chain joins TRBV7-9 to TRBJ1-6; 8 nucleotides align to TRBD1. J was trimmed by 10 bases and V by 5 bases; bases with no gene match: 7. The CDR3 sequence is 14 residues long. Germline V gives CDR1 SEHNR, CDR2 FQNEAQ (reference sequence). The CDR3, as DNA: TGTGCCAGCAGCGGATACAGGGGGGGCTCACCCCTCCACTTT. Its translation is CASSGYRGGSPLHF.

This clone was seen only once. The rearrangement links TRBV2 to TRBJ2-5; 14 bases map to TRBD2. Germline CDR1 and CDR2: SNHLY and FYNNEI. V gave up 5 bases and J gave up 5 bases; unmatched junction bases: 10. CDR3 size: 17 residues. CDR3 DNA: TGTGCCAGCAGTAGACTAGCGGGGGGGACCTCTGGGGAGACCCAGTACTTC. Residues: CASSRLAGGTSGETQYF. The whole variable domain, filled in from reference TRBV2 and TRBJ2-5, reads EPEVTQTPSHQVTQMGQEVILRCVPISNHLYFYWYRQILGQKVEFLVSFYNNEISEKSEIFDDQFSVERPDGSNFTLKIRSTKLEDSAMYFCASSRLAGGTSGETQYFGPGTRLLVL.

The V call is TRBV29-1, the J call TRBJ2-4, with 10 bases fitting TRBD2. CDR1 SQVTM and CDR2 ANQGSEA come from the germline V gene. Trimming at V came to 5 bases and at J to 7 bases, leaving 8 bases not matched to a gene. CDR3 length: 14 residues. The CDR3 bases are TGCAGCGTTTCGGAGCGGGGGGGCCCGAACATTCAGTACTTC. The encoded protein is CSVSERGGPNIQYF.

The V and J genes are TRBV7-8 and TRBJ1-2, with 7 bases identical to TRBD1. The CDR3 consists of 13 residues. The V gene end was trimmed by 6 bases and the J gene end by 0 bases; junction bases not matched to a gene: 1. Per the germline V gene, CDR1 is SGHVS and CDR2 is FQNEAQ. CDR3 sequence: CASRDRTNYGYTF. In DNA form, the CDR3 reads TGTGCCAGCAGGGACAGGACTAACTATGGCTACACCTTC.